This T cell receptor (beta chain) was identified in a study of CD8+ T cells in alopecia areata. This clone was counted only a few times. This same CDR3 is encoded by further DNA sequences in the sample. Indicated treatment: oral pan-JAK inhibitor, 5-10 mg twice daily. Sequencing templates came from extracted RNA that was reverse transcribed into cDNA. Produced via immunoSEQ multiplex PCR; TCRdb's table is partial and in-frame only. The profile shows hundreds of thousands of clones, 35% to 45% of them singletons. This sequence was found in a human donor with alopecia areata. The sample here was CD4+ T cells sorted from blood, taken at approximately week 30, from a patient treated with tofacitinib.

CDR3 loop: CSVVRGYEQYF. The CDR3 region has the DNA TGCAGCGTAGTGAGGGGCTACGAGCAGTACTTC. The gene calls are TRBV29-1 and TRBJ2-7; the D gene could be TRBD1 or TRBD2 (5 bases each). There are 11 residues in the CDR3. Trimming removed 6 bases at V and 3 bases at J, with 9 bases between. Germline CDR1 reads SQVTM; CDR2 reads ANQGSEA.